This TCR beta chain was sequenced during a study of blood T cells in healthy people across ages (dated by TCRdb to the mid-2010s). Regarding the study in general: Template switching captured roughly one uniquely barcoded TCR beta cDNA molecule per two T cells in model experiments. The study measured age-related changes in TCR beta repertoire diversity using deep sequencing normalized with unique cDNA molecular identifiers. The donors were divided into four age groups: young (average around 15 years), middle-aged (roughly 40), aged (roughly 66) and long-lived (around 87). To avoid experimental bias, donors of different ages were distributed randomly across sequencing lanes. The study analyzed two additional independent replicas of 1 million unique cDNA reads from the same blood draw for two donors, one aged 18 to 30 and one aged 80 or older. Study-level results and caveats: A strong correlation was found between observed TCR beta diversity and the percentage of naive T cells measured by flow cytometry. Compared with the aged group, the long-lived group had more naive CD4+ T cells, fewer expanded clones and increased TCR diversity, a pattern suggesting age selection. Because donor CMV infection status was unknown, age-related changes in expanded clonotypes were potentially confounded. Conclusive comparison of naive and antigen-experienced compartments was prevented by the profiling of bulk unsorted PBMCs. Estimates of total diversity based on one million sequenced T cells were considered lower bounds and underestimates. Observed TCR beta diversity per million T cells fell roughly linearly with age, and a significant reduction was already apparent by age around 40.

Comments on this clonotype: Its antigen has not been determined. At one boundary the junction diverges from the germline segment, which might be a read error.

The donors were 40 or so Caucasian individuals from Russia, aged roughly 6 to 100 years, who were systemically healthy. Each donor gave ten milliliters of peripheral blood, drawn into EDTA-treated Vacutainer tubes. Ficoll-Paque density-gradient centrifugation was used to isolate PBMCs, with at least 7 million obtained per sample. Total RNA was extracted from PBMCs with Trizol reagent, with at least 5.5 micrograms obtained per sample. Naive CD45RAhigh/CD27high T cell percentages were measured by flow cytometry on a PBMC aliquot from every donor. Libraries were constructed by 5' RACE. Instrument used: Illumina HiSeq 2500. A second PCR of roughly 6 to 11 cycles was run with a J-beta primer mix and a sample-barcoded 5' primer. A template-switch 5' adaptor carrying 12 random nucleotides introduced a unique molecular identifier onto each TCR beta cDNA molecule. Each sample yielded at least 3 million CDR3-containing paired-end reads. All of the RNA was converted into first-strand cDNA using the Mint cDNA synthesis kit, with a TRBC-specific oligonucleotide serving as the primer. All cDNA was treated with uracil-DNA glycosylase and then went through a first 18-cycle PCR with the universal primers M1SS and BC2_uni_R. In the original analysis: Each sample was normalized by randomly selecting 1 million high-quality reads, each carrying a distinct molecular identifier. Instead of being binned into consensus sequences, reads that shared molecular identifiers were thrown out. CDR3 identification, clonotype clustering and error correction used MiTCR with a Q25 quality threshold and the strictest error-elimination algorithm. A nonparametric unseen species model with Euler transformation was used to estimate a lower bound on total TCR beta diversity. TCRdb reran the public reads through fastp at Q25 and MiXCR, keeping productive beta chains. Duplicate CDR3 protein sequences are folded into a single record with the most common DNA and genes. For this entry, the V and J calls and clone size follow TCRdb and not the study's own pipeline. The sample table lists about 810,000 distinct CDR3 sequences, around 36% of them with a count of one. Approximately 13% of the sample belongs to the ten largest clones.

The CDR3 contains 14 residues, cysteine and phenylalanine counted. The entry retains the CDR3 DNA only, 42 bases that are in frame from base 1. The chain uses TRBV12-3 or TRBV12-4 and TRBJ2-7, with TRBD1 identical over 10 junction bases. This TCR was recovered from a man aged 18 to 30 in good health. The sample taken for sequencing was blood. CDR3 protein: CASGLGTGAYEQYF. The nucleotide sequence is given as TGTGCCAGCGGTTTGGGGACAGGGGCCTACGAGCAGTACTTC.